This T cell receptor (beta chain) was sequenced during a study of T cell responses to AZD1222 COVID-19 vaccine. Regarding this clone: Its target is not known.

Study-level results: No day 14 peak samples; only post-peak repertoires were characterized. CD4 TCRs covered the whole spike, strongest at regions 160-218 and 743-854. Females made up more of the donors, who were largely white British, and clonal diversity may have come out too low. As reported, nearly half of all spike-specific TCRs target variant regions that are unmutated.

Profiling relied on immunoSEQ multiplex PCR, and the TCRdb table lists in-frame clones only, not all of them. The profile shows about 50,000 clones, approximately 89% of them singletons. Germline V lookup: CDR1 GTSNPN, CDR2 SVGIG (reference sequence). The CDR3 spans 16 residues. V was shortened by 3 bases and J by 6 bases, with 23 bases between the two germline ends. The receptor comes from an adult in good health. The J gene is TRBJ1-2, the V gene TRBV30, with a possible D match to TRBD1 (5 bases). The specimen comprised peripheral blood, sampled on day 0 of AZD1222 vaccination. DNA of the CDR3: TGTGCCTGGAGGGGGGTCGGGACGCCCAAAGGCAATGGCTACACCTTC. Amino acid sequence: CAWRGVGTPKGNGYTF. Full variable domain (missing parts from reference TRBV30 and TRBJ1-2): SQTIHQWPATLVQPVGSPLSLECTVEGTSNPNLYWYRQAAGRGLQLLFYSVGIGQISSEVPQNLSASRPQDRQFILSSKKLLLSDSGFYLCAWRGVGTPKGNGYTFGSGTRLTVV.